The following is a T cell receptor beta chain sequence with its context. It has no known antigen specificity. Base qualities are not at hand, and no much larger clone is one base apart. Enrolling through a virtual design, the prospective study's participants ranged in age from roughly 18 to 89 years and lived across about two dozen United States geographic areas. In the prospective study, participants were assigned to cohorts based on the clinical history participants reported in a screening survey and a study questionnaire. For ImmuneRACE Cohort 3, a participant was defined as recovered based on two consecutive negative NP/OP PCR tests, clearance by a healthcare professional, or resolution of symptoms. In the prospective study, whole blood, serum and a nasopharyngeal or oropharyngeal swab were collected from each participant by mobile phlebotomists. Participants in the prospective study had the option to provide additional blood draws and questionnaires over an approximately 2-month period. Blood samples from the prospective study were shipped frozen or at room temperature prior to DNA extraction.

TCRbeta CDR3 regions were amplified from genomic DNA by means of the immunoSEQ Assay, a bias-controlled multiplex PCR. The paper's processing steps were these. The number of nucleated cells in each sample was estimated by amplification of reference gene primers within the assay. To quantify the absolute abundance of each unique TCRbeta CDR3 rearrangement, sequence reads were collapsed and filtered. For each sample, productive Simpson clonality was calculated by taking the square root of Simpson's diversity index across productive rearrangements. Sourced from immuneACCESS, this table was stored by TCRdb with only in-frame sequences that have V and J called. A share of the clones is absent; for the studies checked, an unresolved V gene accounts for under half, and the remainder has no known explanation. The V and J calls and clone size come from that table; D and trimming were worked out from the DNA. This sample holds about 250,000 clones; around 86% were observed only once. More than 1.5% of the sample is taken by the ten largest.

The data are from a study of blood T cell repertoires in COVID-19 (dated by TCRdb to 2018 to 2020). Background for the entire study: Collaborator samples came from the United States, Italy and Spain and covered acute and convalescent phases of COVID-19. Where HLA class I and class II types were available, the types were taken from metadata supplied by the sample provider, not from assay-based typing. The material from the prospective study consisted of cDNA or gDNA derived from T cells, B-cell-depleted T cells, or PBMCs. The repertoires were made available in a free public database intended to serve as a resource for research on the immune response to SARS-CoV-2. The sample metadata nearly always contained a de-identified subject ID, COVID-19 status, age in years and sex. The dataset comprised deeply sampled blood TCRbeta repertoires from subjects exposed to, actively infected with, or recovered from COVID-19. The samples were drawn from two sources: the first 160 participants of the ongoing ImmuneRACE study, and 1,254 subjects contributed by 6 global collaborators.

Findings and caveats that apply to the study as a whole: How much clinical and demographic metadata was included differed by source and by participant, and the metadata was provided uncurated.

Sequencing was performed on PBMCs or T cells enriched from blood (not recorded which). The sequence derives from a man in his forties who had recovered from COVID-19.

The nucleotide sequence is given as TGTGCCAGCTCACCACCGAGTACCTCTGAAAAACTGTTTTTT. Translated, this gives CASSPPSTSEKLFF. This chain joins TRBV18 to TRBJ1-4, with no D gene named confidently. Sequences KGHSH (CDR1) and LQKENI (CDR2) are obtained from the germline V gene. V is shortened by 0 bases, J by 7 bases, and the region joining them spans 9 bases. The CDR3 runs 14 amino acids, cysteine and phenylalanine included. Only the CDR3 region is kept as DNA, spanning 42 bases read in frame from base 1.